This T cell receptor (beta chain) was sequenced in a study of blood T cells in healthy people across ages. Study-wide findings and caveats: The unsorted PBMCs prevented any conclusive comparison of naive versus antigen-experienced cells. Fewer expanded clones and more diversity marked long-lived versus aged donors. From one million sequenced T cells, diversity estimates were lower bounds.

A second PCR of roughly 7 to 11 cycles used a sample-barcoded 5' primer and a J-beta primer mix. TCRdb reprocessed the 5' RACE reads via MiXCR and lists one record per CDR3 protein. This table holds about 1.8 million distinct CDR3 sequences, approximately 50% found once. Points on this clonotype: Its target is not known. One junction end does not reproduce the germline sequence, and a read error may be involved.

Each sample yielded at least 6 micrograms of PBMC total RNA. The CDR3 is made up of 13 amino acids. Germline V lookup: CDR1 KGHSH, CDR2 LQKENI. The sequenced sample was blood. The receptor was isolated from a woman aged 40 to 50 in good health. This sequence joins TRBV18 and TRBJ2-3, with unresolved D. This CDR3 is CVSSPRPSDTQYF. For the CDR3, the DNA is TGTGTCAGCTCACCCAGGCCTTCGGATACGCAGTATTTT.